These 19 T cell receptor beta chains originate from one sample sequenced in a study of sequential checkpoint blockade in melanoma. This sample's treatment: randomized to nivolumab then ipilimumab (arm A) or the reverse (arm B). The assay was immunoSEQ multiplex PCR, and TCRdb's table has in-frame clones only and misses some. The sample yields about 17,000 clones, around two thirds seen once. This specimen consisted of CD8+ T cells sorted from blood (inferred from file names), obtained from a patient given nivolumab and ipilimumab in sequence. The source is a human donor with melanoma.

This clone was seen a few times. The chain has TRBV7-6 and TRBJ2-7; 8 bases are shared with TRBD1. Germline V CDR1 and CDR2: SGHVS, FNYEAQ. J lost 3 bases, V lost 5 bases, and 6 bases had no gene match. The CDR3 covers 14 residues. The CDR3 nucleotides read TGTGCCAGCAGCCACCGGGACAGGCTCTACGAGCAGTACTTC. Its protein product is CASSHRDRLYEQYF. Complete variable domain (other parts from reference TRBV7-6 and TRBJ2-7): GAGVSQSPRYKVTKRGQDVALRCDPISGHVSLYWYRQALGQGPEFLTYFNYEAQQDKSGLPNDRFSAERPEGSISTLTIQRTEQRDSAMYRCASSHRDRLYEQYFGPGTRLTVT.

The CDR3 sequence is CASSRTANTGELFF. The CDR3 coding sequence is TGTGCCAGCAGTCGGACAGCGAACACCGGGGAGCTGTTTTTT. The chain recombines TRBV4-2 with TRBJ2-2, with D possibly matching TRBD1 (6 bases). This CDR3 comprises 14 residues. V was shortened by 6 bases and J by 0 bases, with 8 bases between the two germline ends. Germline V gives CDR1 LGHNA, CDR2 YNFKEQ.

This clone was seen just once. The chain links TRBV7-9 to TRBJ2-5; D possibly corresponds to TRBD1 (6 bases). CDR3 length: 15 amino acids. The V end was cut by 5 bases, the J end by 0 bases, with 13 bases between. Germline V CDR1 and CDR2: SEHNR, FQNEAQ (reference sequence). CDR3 sequence reads: CASSVSGTHQETQYF. CDR3 DNA sequence: TGTGCCAGCAGCGTATCCGGGACACACCAAGAGACCCAGTACTTC.

This clone appeared a few times. The chain is built from TRBV15 and TRBJ2-7, with 7 nucleotides matching TRBD2. With 2 bases clipped from V and 5 bases from J, the junction kept 6 bases outside the gene matches. The CDR3 spans 14 residues. Germline assignment: CDR1 LNHNV and CDR2 YYDKDF (reference sequence). The CDR3 coding sequence is TGTGCCACCAGCAGATTGGGGGGGTCGGACGAGCAGTACTTC. This encodes CATSRLGGSDEQYF.

J is TRBJ1-1 and V is TRBV2, with 8 bases lining up with TRBD1. The germline V gene encodes CDR1 SNHLY and CDR2 FYNNEI. The CDR3 totals 12 residues. V lost 6 bases, J lost 7 bases, and 4 bases stayed unmatched. The DNA of the CDR3 is TGTGCCAGCAGCGGGGGACAGGATGAAGCTTTCTTT. Protein: CASSGGQDEAFF.

The gene calls are TRBV29-1 and TRBJ1-1, with a tentative D call TRBD1 (5 bases). Deletions cut 6 bases from V and 0 bases from J, with 11 bases between. The germline gives CDR1 SQVTM, CDR2 ANQGSEA. CDR3 length equals 13 residues. This chain's CDR3 is CSVGGGVNTEAFF. Written as DNA, the CDR3 is TGCAGCGTCGGGGGGGGAGTGAACACTGAAGCTTTCTTT.

This clone was observed a few times. V gene TRBV19 combines with J gene TRBJ2-7; 10 bases match TRBD1. This CDR3 has 15 amino acids. From germline, CDR1 is LNHDA and CDR2 SQIVND (reference sequence). After removal of 3 bases from V and 2 bases from J, the junction contained 4 bases not matched to a gene. CDR3 amino acids: CASSIIGTGAYEQYF. CDR3 DNA sequence: TGTGCCAGTAGTATCATTGGGACAGGGGCCTACGAGCAGTACTTC.

The V call is TRBV5-6, the J call TRBJ1-3; possibly TRBD1 for D (6 bases). The V end was cut by 7 bases, the J end by 0 bases, with 11 bases between. This CDR3 is 14 amino acids long. Per germline, CDR1 SGHDT and CDR2 YYEEEE. The CDR3 DNA follows: TGTGCCAGCGGTTGGGGGCCCTCTGGAAACACCATATATTTT. It is translated as CASGWGPSGNTIYF.

A few counts support this clone. The rearrangement uses TRBV2 and TRBJ2-7, with D possibly being TRBD2 (6 bases). The CDR3 has 15 amino acids. Germline lookup yields CDR1 SNHLY and CDR2 FYNNEI. V lost 6 bases and J lost 3, with 18 bases in between. Here the CDR3 DNA reads TGTGCCAGCAGCTCCGGGGGTGGGGGTTTCTACGAGCAGTACGTC. Translated, it gives CASSSGGGGFYEQYV.

Here the CDR3 reads CASSPGGGLETQYF. The CDR3 DNA sequence: TGTGCCAGCTCCCCGGGAGGGGGCCTCGAGACCCAGTACTTC. The chain is built from TRBV7-2 and TRBJ2-5, with a possible D match to TRBD2 (8 bases). Trimming removed 8 bases at V and 5 bases at J, with 18 bases between. The length of the CDR3 is 14 residues. The V gene's germline CDR1 is SGHTA and CDR2 FQGNSA.

The V gene is TRBV5-4, the J gene TRBJ1-4; D is ambiguous. Per germline, CDR1 SGHNT and CDR2 YYREEE (reference sequence). V was trimmed by 5 bases and J by 0 bases, leaving 5 bases between them. CDR3 length: 13 residues. The CDR3 DNA follows: TGTGCCAGCAGTAATCCAACTAATGAAAAACTGTTTTTT. Amino acid sequence: CASSNPTNEKLFF.

This chain uses TRBV6-4 with TRBJ1-6, with D perhaps matching TRBD1 (5 bases). V shed 3 bases and J shed 7 bases, with 10 bases lying between them. CDR3 size: 14 residues. Germline lookup yields CDR1 MRHNA and CDR2 SNTAGT. In DNA form, the CDR3 reads TGTGCCAGCAGTGATGGCAGGGAAAATTCACCCCTCCACTTT. The encoded protein is CASSDGRENSPLHF.

The chain recombines TRBV19 with TRBJ1-2; 8 nucleotides agree with TRBD1. CDR1 is LNHDA, CDR2 SQIVND, per germline (reference sequence). V dropped 7 bases and J dropped 2; count of bases not matched to a gene: 3. This CDR3 spans 13 amino acids. CDR3: CASTDRDNYGYTF. Written as DNA, the CDR3 is TGTGCCAGTACGGACAGGGACAACTATGGCTACACCTTC.

The chain is built from TRBV12-5 and TRBJ2-7; D possibly corresponds to TRBD1 (5 bases). The CDR3 has 13 residues. Trimming took 1 base from V and 3 from J, leaving 7 bases between them. Germline assignment: CDR1 LGHNT and CDR2 FRNRAP. DNA for the CDR3: TGTGCTAGTGGTTTGGCAGGGAACTACGAGCAGTACTTC. This sequence encodes CASGLAGNYEQYF.

This chain connects TRBV7-9 to TRBJ2-7, with TRBD1 matching 9 bases. With 8 bases clipped from V and 2 bases from J, the junction kept 10 bases outside the gene matches. The CDR3 sequence is 15 residues long. The germline V gene encodes CDR1 SEHNR and CDR2 FQNEAQ (reference sequence). CDR3 DNA: TGTGCCAGCCTCGCTCACGGACAGGGGACCTACGAGCAGTACTTC. Amino acid sequence: CASLAHGQGTYEQYF.

The chain couples TRBV6-6 to TRBJ1-2, with 7 bases lining up with TRBD1. The CDR3 extends over 15 amino acids. V was clipped by 6 bases and J by 5 bases; unmatched bases: 12. Germline CDR1 is MNHNY and CDR2 is SVGAGI (reference sequence). As DNA, the CDR3 is TGTGCCAGCAGGGGATGGGACAGAGAAGGGTATGGCTACACCTTC. It yields the protein CASRGWDREGYGYTF.

The V gene is TRBV4-1, the J gene TRBJ1-3; a possible D gene is TRBD1 (6 bases). V shed 3 bases and J shed 0 bases, with 15 bases lying between them. The CDR3 is 17 residues long. The V gene's germline CDR1 is MGHRA and CDR2 YSYEKL. CDR3 coding DNA: TGCGCCAGCAGCCAGAACAGGGCCAGGAGCTCTGGAAACACCATATATTTT. It specifies CASSQNRARSSGNTIYF.

This clone has a handful of counts. J is TRBJ2-7 and V is TRBV6-4; no definite D call. Trimming removed 2 bases from V and 7 bases from J, with 15 bases in between. The CDR3 covers 14 residues. Per the germline V gene, CDR1 is MRHNA and CDR2 is SNTAGT. The CDR3 spells CASSDKETGWEQYV. In nucleotides, the CDR3 is TGTGCCAGCAGTGACAAGGAGACGGGCTGGGAGCAGTACGTC.

This clone was seen just once. The rearrangement uses TRBV5-4 and TRBJ2-7; 7 bases map to TRBD1. The V gene's germline CDR1 is SGHNT and CDR2 YYREEE (reference sequence). There are 13 residues in the CDR3. V trimming: 4 bases; J trimming: 13 bases; junction bases outside the gene matches: 14. The CDR3 DNA is TGTGCCAGCAGCCACGGGACAGCCGGCCTCCCCTACTTC. This sequence encodes CASSHGTAGLPYF.